The 25 T cell receptor beta chains below come from one sample, sequenced in a study of cytomegalovirus exposure and HLA in healthy donors. The PCR was carried out with 60 Vbeta primers and 13 Jbeta primers. Generated by immunoSEQ multiplex PCR, the TCRdb table keeps only in-frame clones and is missing some. In the table there are about 160,000 clones, roughly 80% of which are singletons. Sequencing was performed on PBMCs. The receptors stem from a man between 45 and 60 years old in good health and CMV-seropositive.

The V gene is TRBV19, the J gene TRBJ1-2; 8 bases are a match to TRBD1. Germline trimming cut 8 bases from V and 4 bases from J; bases unmatched to any gene: 9. Germline V gene lookup returns CDR1 LNHDA and CDR2 SQIVND (reference sequence). The CDR3 is 14 residues long. The CDR3 sequence is CASSSGGAGYGYTF. The CDR3 bases are TGTGCCAGTTCGTCAGGGGGCGCCGGCTATGGCTACACCTTC.

This chain uses TRBV18 with TRBJ2-2, with 10 nucleotides matching TRBD1. The germline CDR1 and CDR2 sequences are KGHSH and LQKENI. CDR3 size: 17 residues. V shed 1 base and J 0 bases; nucleotides not matched to a gene: 2. The CDR3 spells CASSPRTGGANTGELFF. In DNA, the CDR3 is TGTGCCAGCTCACCACGGACAGGGGGAGCGAACACCGGGGAGCTGTTTTTT.

This chain links TRBV18 with TRBJ2-7; D remains unclear. Trimming shortened V by 1 base and J by 3 bases, and 16 bases separated the two germline ends. There are 16 residues in the CDR3. Germline V CDR1 and CDR2: KGHSH, LQKENI. The CDR3 nucleotides are TGTGCCAGCTCACCACTTTCCGGTGTAAATCTCTACGAGCAGTACTTC. Amino acids: CASSPLSGVNLYEQYF.

Worth noting for this clone: In the same sample, other DNA sequences code for this CDR3. The J gene is TRBJ2-7, the V gene TRBV10-3; 11 bases map to TRBD1. Trimming removed 6 bases from V and 1 base from J; junction bases left unmatched: 2. The CDR3 loop spans 14 amino acids. CDR1 ENHRY and CDR2 SYGVKD come from the germline V gene. This CDR3 is CAIRGTGGSYEQYF. The CDR3 DNA sequence: TGTGCCATCAGGGGGACAGGGGGATCCTACGAGCAGTACTTC.

This sequence joins TRBV2 and TRBJ2-7; tentatively, D is TRBD1 (6 bases). Trimming removed 5 bases at V and 4 bases at J, with 12 bases between. Germline V lookup: CDR1 SNHLY, CDR2 FYNNEI. CDR3 length: 13 residues. CDR3 amino acids: CASSTGHQYEQYF. As DNA, the CDR3 is TGTGCCAGCAGTACGGGACATCAGTACGAGCAGTACTTC.

The CDR3 sequence is CASSPPGQSYEQYF. CDR3 bases: TGTGCCAGCTCACCTCCGGGACAGTCCTACGAGCAGTACTTC. The chain has TRBV18 and TRBJ2-7, with TRBD1 identical over 7 bases. V gave up 3 bases and J gave up 1 base; unmatched junction bases: 3. The CDR3 is 14 amino acids. Per germline, CDR1 KGHSH and CDR2 LQKENI.

This chain uses TRBV28 with TRBJ2-5, with D possibly being TRBD2 (6 bases). The ends were cut back, 3 bases at V and 2 bases at J, with 13 bases in the middle. The germline CDR1 and CDR2 sequences are MDHEN and SYDVKM. The CDR3 is 15 residues long. This chain's CDR3 is CASSFNRAGQETQYF. The DNA of the CDR3 is TGTGCCAGCAGTTTTAATAGGGCGGGACAAGAGACCCAGTACTTC.

The V call is TRBV2, the J call TRBJ2-6, with 11 bases identical to TRBD2. V trimming: 3 bases; J trimming: 0 bases; junction bases outside the gene matches: 4. Germline CDR1 SNHLY, CDR2 FYNNEI. The CDR3 runs 18 residues. The CDR3 sequence: CASSDGTSGHSGANVLTF. In nucleotides, the CDR3 is TGTGCCAGCAGTGATGGGACTAGCGGACACTCTGGGGCCAACGTCCTGACTTTC.

The chain combines TRBV7-3 with TRBJ2-2; a possible D gene is TRBD1 (5 bases). Germline values: CDR1 SGHTA, CDR2 FQGTGA. The germline V and J ends were trimmed by 4 bases and 0 bases, with 9 bases remaining between them. The CDR3 runs 15 residues. The CDR3: CASSSQVTNTGELFF. CDR3 in DNA: TGTGCCAGCAGCTCACAGGTTACGAACACCGGGGAGCTGTTTTTT.

The chain joins TRBV7-2 to TRBJ1-2; TRBD1 matches at 11 bases. The V gene end was trimmed by 4 bases and the J gene end by 5 bases; junction bases not matched to a gene: 6. The CDR3 runs to 15 residues. Germline CDR1 is SGHTA and CDR2 is FQGNSA. The chain's CDR3 is CASSWGQGGTYGYTF. DNA of the CDR3: TGTGCCAGCAGCTGGGGACAGGGGGGAACTTATGGCTACACCTTC.

The chain recombines TRBV19 with TRBJ2-3, with D possibly matching TRBD2 (5 bases). The CDR3 has 17 residues. CDR1 is LNHDA, CDR2 SQIVND, per germline (reference sequence). Trimming took off 5 bases at V and 4 bases at J, with 22 bases between the two ends. CDR3: CASSPTRASSRSDTQYF. Here the CDR3 DNA reads TGTGCCAGTAGTCCTACTCGGGCTAGCAGTCGTTCAGATACGCAGTATTTT.

The chain is built from TRBV5-6 and TRBJ2-5, with 7 bases aligning to TRBD2. Germline values: CDR1 SGHDT, CDR2 YYEEEE. The CDR3 has 16 residues. The trim removed 5 bases at V and 0 bases at J, leaving 10 bases unmatched. CDR3 sequence (DNA): TGTGCCAGCAGTTGGGCTGGGGGGGGAAACCAAGAGACCCAGTACTTC. Its translation: CASSWAGGGNQETQYF.

J is TRBJ2-1 and V is TRBV27; D is possibly TRBD1 (5 bases). The CDR3 totals 14 residues. Germline CDR1 MNHEY, CDR2 SMNVEV (reference sequence). Trimming removed 8 bases from V and 9 bases from J, with 20 bases in between. CDR3 region: CASASGALQSEQFF. Written as DNA, the CDR3 is TGTGCCAGCGCCAGTGGGGCCCTCCAGAGTGAGCAGTTCTTC.

CDR3 bases: TGTGCCACAGAGATGGGACAGAATCAGCCCCAGCATTTT. Translated: CATEMGQNQPQHF. The gene calls are TRBV28 and TRBJ1-5; 7 positions match TRBD1. The CDR3 has 13 amino acids. CDR1 is MDHEN and CDR2 is SYDVKM in the germline V gene. Trimming cost V 10 bases and J 4 bases; bases outside gene matches: 7.

The rearrangement links TRBV7-2 to TRBJ2-7, with 7 bases that match TRBD2. The ends lost 7 bases at V and 0 bases at J; junction bases unmatched: 15. Germline CDR1 reads SGHTA; CDR2 reads FQGNSA. This CDR3 contains 17 residues. This CDR3 reads CASTFRGVAGYSYEQYF. CDR3 bases: TGTGCCAGCACCTTTCGGGGGGTGGCGGGGTACTCCTACGAGCAGTACTTC.

The chain joins TRBV6-1 to TRBJ2-1; 9 nucleotides match TRBD1. From germline, CDR1 is MNHNS and CDR2 SASEGT. V was clipped by 5 bases and J by 15 bases; unmatched bases: 8. The length of the CDR3 is 12 residues. In nucleotides, the CDR3 is TGTGCCAGCAGTTCGACAGGGGGGATTCCGTTCTTC. It yields the protein CASSSTGGIPFF.

The gene calls are TRBV30 and TRBJ2-3; a weak D match, TRBD1 (6 bases). CDR3 length equals 12 residues. V was pared by 8 bases and J by 5 bases, with 14 bases between. Germline V gene data show CDR1 as GTSNPN and CDR2 as SVGIG (reference sequence). The DNA of the CDR3 is TGTGCCCGAGGGGGAGAAAGAGATACGCAGTATTTT. This encodes CARGGERDTQYF.

This chain connects TRBV4-1 to TRBJ2-7, with TRBD2 identical over 10 bases. The CDR3 length is 15 residues. The germline V gene has CDR1 MGHRA and CDR2 YSYEKL. V shed 3 bases, J shed 4 bases, and the junction held 6 bases outside the gene matches. The CDR3: CASSHGLADRYEQYF. CDR3 in DNA: TGCGCCAGCAGCCACGGACTAGCGGATCGTTACGAGCAGTACTTC.

V is TRBV9 and J is TRBJ2-7; TRBD1 aligns across 11 bases. The V and J ends lost 3 bases and 4 bases, in that order; junction bases with no gene match: 3. The CDR3 has 14 amino acids. Germline values: CDR1 SGDLS, CDR2 YYNGEE. The DNA for the CDR3 is TGTGCCAGCAGCGCCGGGACAGGGGGTTACGAGCAGTACTTC. Translated, it gives CASSAGTGGYEQYF.

The chain carries TRBV2 and TRBJ2-7, with 12 bases lining up with TRBD2. Germline V lookup: CDR1 SNHLY, CDR2 FYNNEI. V lost 6 bases to trimming and J lost 1 base; unmatched junction nucleotides: 7. This CDR3 comprises 16 residues. The CDR3 region is CASSWTSGDKSYEQYF. CDR3 coding DNA: TGTGCCAGCAGCTGGACTAGCGGGGATAAGTCCTACGAGCAGTACTTC.

The rearrangement uses TRBV19 and TRBJ1-2; 10 bases match TRBD1. Germline V gives CDR1 LNHDA, CDR2 SQIVND (reference sequence). V shed 6 bases and J 6 bases; nucleotides not matched to a gene: 7. CDR3 length: 14 amino acids. The CDR3 DNA sequence: TGTGCCAGTAGCCCCAGGACAGGGGGTGATGGCTACACCTTC. Its translation is CASSPRTGGDGYTF.

V and J are TRBV4-2 and TRBJ2-2; 10 bases align to TRBD1. This CDR3 is built from 18 residues. The V gene end was trimmed by 0 bases and the J gene end by 3 bases; junction bases not matched to a gene: 7. The germline V gene has CDR1 LGHNA and CDR2 YNFKEQ. CDR3 coding DNA: TGTGCCAGCAGCCAAGAAATTGGGGACAGGGGTTACACCGGGGAGCTGTTTTTT. It codes for CASSQEIGDRGYTGELFF.

The chain links TRBV2 to TRBJ2-7; no clear D. Germline V gives CDR1 SNHLY, CDR2 FYNNEI. The CDR3 length is 13 residues. Deletions cut 6 bases from V and 5 bases from J, with 14 bases between. CDR3 in amino acids: CASRRNPGHEQYF. Here the CDR3 DNA reads TGTGCCAGCAGGAGGAACCCTGGCCACGAGCAGTACTTC.

The chain uses TRBV25-1 and TRBJ1-4; 9 bases agree with TRBD1. This CDR3 comprises 15 residues. Looked up from germline, CDR1 is MGHDK and CDR2 is SYGVNS. Trimming removed 5 bases from V and 5 bases from J; junction bases left unmatched: 6. The CDR3 loop is CASSRGQGTNEKLFF. The CDR3 coding sequence is TGTGCCAGCAGTCGTGGACAGGGGACAAATGAAAAACTGTTTTTT.

A single count supports this clone. The chain has TRBV27 and TRBJ2-3; 13 nucleotides align to TRBD2. This CDR3 region has 16 residues. V shed 5 bases and J 7 bases; nucleotides not matched to a gene: 9. Germline-derived CDR1 and CDR2 are MNHEY and SMNVEV (reference sequence). The chain's CDR3 is CASSRGTSGVGNTQYF. The CDR3 DNA sequence: TGTGCCAGCAGTCGCGGGACTAGCGGGGTGGGGAATACGCAGTATTTT.